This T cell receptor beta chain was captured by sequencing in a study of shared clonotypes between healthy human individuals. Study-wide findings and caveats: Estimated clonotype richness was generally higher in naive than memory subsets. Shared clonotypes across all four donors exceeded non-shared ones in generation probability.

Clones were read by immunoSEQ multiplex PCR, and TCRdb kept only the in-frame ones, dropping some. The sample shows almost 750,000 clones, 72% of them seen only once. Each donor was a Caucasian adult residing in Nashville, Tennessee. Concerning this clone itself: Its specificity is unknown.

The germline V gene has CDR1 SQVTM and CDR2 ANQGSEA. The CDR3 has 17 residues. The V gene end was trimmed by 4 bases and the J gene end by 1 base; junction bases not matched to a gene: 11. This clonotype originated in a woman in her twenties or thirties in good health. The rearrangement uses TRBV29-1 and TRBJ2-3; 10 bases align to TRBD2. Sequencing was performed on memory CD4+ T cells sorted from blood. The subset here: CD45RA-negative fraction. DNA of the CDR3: TGCAGCGTTGCCCCCACTAGCGGGATTTTGGGCACAGATACGCAGTATTTT. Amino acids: CSVAPTSGILGTDTQYF.